A selection of T cell receptor beta chains follows, all from one sample in a study of T cells after yellow fever vaccination. MiXCR, run by TCRdb on the 5' RACE reads, gives a single entry per CDR3 protein. The sample yields 500,000 to 650,000 distinct CDR3 sequences, 13% seen once. Material: PBMCs, obtained on the day of the yellow fever booster vaccination. Receptor source: a young man who received the YFV17D yellow fever vaccine. Each CDR3 is given with its conserved first and last residue. Where a row states a size, it is once, few, many or the class of an expanded clone; other rows omit it.

j_gene,v_gene,abundance,CDR3aa
TRBJ2-2,TRBV20-1,many,CSAIDQGRTGELFF
TRBJ2-3,TRBV28,.,CASSPRGGPSQYF
TRBJ2-5,TRBV25-1,.,CASSDMGLAGVETQYF
TRBJ2-1,TRBV10-2,.,CASSDWEDNEQFF
TRBJ2-5,TRBV14,.,CASSNGARDRRETQYF
TRBJ2-1,TRBV11-2,.,CASSFTAGSGNEQFF
TRBJ2-2,TRBV12-3/TRBV12-4,.,CASRNLPGVDGELFF
TRBJ1-2,TRBV29-1,.,CSVEVHGVYGYTF
TRBJ2-1,TRBV12-3/TRBV12-4,few,CASPRRANEQFF
TRBJ2-3,TRBV28,few,CASSLINPRTDTQYF
TRBJ2-5,TRBV20-1,.,CSASRSAQETQYF
TRBJ2-2,TRBV28,.,CASSQKSIRKGASPNTGELFF
TRBJ1-2,TRBV7-9,.,CASSPDSWNYGYTF
TRBJ1-5,TRBV30,few,CAWSPDNNQPQHF
TRBJ2-1,TRBV7-2,.,CASSGRVGSYNEQFF
TRBJ2-1,TRBV25-1,.,CASSASGARNEQFF
TRBJ2-5,TRBV7-2,.,CASSLANTYQETQYF
TRBJ1-5,TRBV30,.,CAWSGSFTNQPQHF
TRBJ2-2,TRBV10-3,few,CAISEPTSGRAGELFF
TRBJ2-5,TRBV14,few,CASSSRPGPGETQYF
TRBJ2-7,TRBV11-1,many,CASSPPDSPYEQYF
TRBJ2-3,TRBV5-5,.,CASSLRVGGNTDTQYF
TRBJ2-7,TRBV30,few,CAWGDGSSYEQYF
TRBJ2-2,TRBV7-9,.,CASSELAGAGELFF
TRBJ2-3,TRBV5-4,.,CASSGGTALTDTQYF
TRBJ2-7,TRBV7-8,few,CASSLVAGSTYEQYF
TRBJ2-2,TRBV20-1,.,CSAIGTMATGELFF
TRBJ2-4,TRBV7-3,few,CASSAGTGALNIQYF
TRBJ2-1,TRBV20-1,.,CSVTRATGGENEQFF
TRBJ2-3,TRBV28,.,CASSRGLADTQYF
TRBJ2-2,TRBV7-9,.,CASSSATVAGELFF
TRBJ1-1,TRBV2,.,CASSRGQVNTEAFF
TRBJ2-7,TRBV20-1,.,CSAGLGAYEQYF
TRBJ1-2,TRBV5-1,few,CASSATDNYGYTF
TRBJ1-2,TRBV4-2,.,CASSQGLLGTLYGYTF
TRBJ2-2,TRBV28,.,CASSLFLASTGELFF
TRBJ2-7,TRBV6-5,once,CASSYGGQGTYEQYF
TRBJ2-2,TRBV14,few,CASNIKPPTSSGELFF
TRBJ2-1,TRBV14,.,CASSQDTAGRSFF
TRBJ2-7,TRBV5-1,few,CASSWDRVYEQYF
TRBJ2-1,TRBV7-2,.,CASSQPRVAGANEQFF
TRBJ2-2,TRBV7-2,few,CASSLGVGGYTGELFF
TRBJ2-6,TRBV29-1,.,CSVAGQSSGANVLTF
TRBJ2-3,TRBV7-3,.,CASSLSSGGWGTQYF
TRBJ2-1,TRBV18,once,CASSPPSIAWDEQFF
TRBJ2-1,TRBV27,.,CATHRDYYPNGQFF